This is a list of T cell receptor beta chains from one sample in a study of CD8 T cells in Susac syndrome. TCRdb analysed the immunoSEQ multiplex PCR reads with MiXCR anew, one entry per CDR3 protein. The data hold about 200,000 distinct CDR3 sequences, with roughly 95% observed a single time. Sequencing used CD4+ T cells from PBMCs. The receptors stem from a human donor in good health. Both conserved end residues are part of each CDR3. The D gene is left open where the match is weak. Not every row has a clone size; where given, it reads once, few, many or a size class.

>-|TRBV29-1|TRBJ1-1|-
CSVEARRPNTEAFF
TGCAGCGTTGAAGCACGGAGGCCGAACACTGAAGCTTTCTTT
>once|TRBV19|TRBJ2-3|TRBD2
CASSPAGGLAGGDTQYF
TGTGCCAGTAGTCCCGCGGGTGGACTAGCGGGAGGAGATACGCAGTATTTT
>-|TRBV7-3|TRBJ1-2|-
CASSSDSLYGYTF
TGTGCCAGCAGCTCCGACAGCCTCTATGGCTACACCTTC
>-|TRBV28|TRBJ2-5|-
CASGSLEVGETQYF
TGTGCCAGCGGATCTCTGGAGGTAGGAGAGACCCAGTACTTC
>-|TRBV6-6|TRBJ2-1|-
CASKPGAEKEQFF
TGTGCCAGCAAGCCTGGGGCGGAGAAAGAGCAGTTCTTC
>-|TRBV29-1|TRBJ2-1|-
CSVPREGDSGTGQFF
TGCAGCGTCCCTCGCGAGGGGGACTCTGGGACGGGGCAGTTCTTC
>-|TRBV20-1|TRBJ2-5|TRBD1
CSAADRGTETQYF
TGCAGTGCCGCGGACAGGGGGACAGAGACCCAGTACTTC
>-|TRBV7-2|TRBJ2-5|-
CASSQGANQETQYF
TGTGCCAGCAGCCAAGGGGCCAACCAAGAGACCCAGTACTTC
>-|TRBV7-9|TRBJ2-3|-
CASSGSSHTDTQYF
TGTGCCAGCAGCGGATCTTCCCACACAGATACGCAGTATTTT
>-|TRBV24-1|TRBJ2-2|-
CATSDPRGRGELFF
TGTGCCACCAGTGATCCCAGGGGCCGTGGGGAGCTGTTTTTT
>-|TRBV2|TRBJ1-1|-
CASSVGGPQNTEAFF
TGTGCCAGCAGTGTCGGCGGTCCTCAGAACACTGAAGCTTTCTTT
>-|TRBV6-2/TRBV6-3|TRBJ2-3|-
CASTPGGRPRGDTQYF
TGTGCCAGCACTCCTGGGGGCCGGCCCCGCGGAGATACGCAGTATTTT
>-|TRBV3-1|TRBJ2-7|-
CASSQATGANYEQYF
TGTGCCAGCAGCCAAGCTACCGGGGCGAACTACGAGCAGTACTTC
>-|TRBV29-1|TRBJ1-1|-
CSVVGLEAFF
TGCAGCGTGGTTGGACTTGAAGCTTTCTTT
>-|TRBV2|TRBJ1-2|-
CASSDEGYGYTF
TGTGCCAGCAGTGATGAGGGGTATGGCTACACCTTC
>-|TRBV7-9|TRBJ2-5|-
CASTLGGSTQYF
TGTGCCAGCACCCTTGGAGGTTCGACCCAGTACTTC
>-|TRBV7-2|TRBJ2-3|TRBD1
CASSLADRGTTDTQYF
TGTGCCAGCAGCTTAGCCGACAGGGGGACCACAGATACGCAGTATTTT
>-|TRBV9|TRBJ1-1|-
CASSVIGSGTEAFF
TGTGCCAGCAGCGTAATTGGGTCGGGCACTGAAGCTTTCTTT
>few|TRBV5-1|TRBJ1-2|TRBD1
CASSFTGEGDGYTF
TGCGCCAGCAGCTTTACAGGGGAAGGGGATGGCTACACCTTC
>-|TRBV6-5|TRBJ2-3|-
CASSRDWDPDTQYF
TGTGCCAGCAGCCGGGACTGGGACCCAGATACGCAGTATTTT
>-|TRBV3-1|TRBJ2-7|-
CASSQWAAHYEQYF
TGTGCCAGCAGCCAATGGGCAGCCCATTACGAGCAGTACTTC
>-|TRBV7-3|TRBJ1-5|TRBD1
CASSLRQGVQPQHF
TGTGCCAGCAGCCTAAGACAGGGGGTGCAGCCCCAGCATTTT
>-|TRBV4-1|TRBJ2-2|-
CASSQEGHWGWDTGELFF
TGCGCCAGCAGCCAAGAAGGGCACTGGGGCTGGGACACCGGGGAGCTGTTTTTT
>-|TRBV2|TRBJ2-7|TRBD1
CASRRDRGNEQYF
TGTGCCAGCAGGAGGGACAGGGGCAACGAGCAGTACTTC
>-|TRBV9|TRBJ2-7|-
CASSVEASVTYEQYF
TGTGCCAGCAGCGTAGAGGCTAGCGTCACCTACGAGCAGTACTTC
>-|TRBV4-3|TRBJ2-6|-
CASSQDPQGSSGANVLTF
TGCGCCAGCAGCCAAGACCCGCAGGGATCGTCTGGGGCCAACGTCCTGACTTTC
>-|TRBV18|TRBJ2-7|TRBD1
CASSPGQGEYEQYF
TGTGCCAGCTCACCCGGACAGGGGGAATACGAGCAGTACTTC
>-|TRBV10-3|TRBJ2-7|-
CASSKGAYEQYF
TGTGCCTCCAGTAAGGGGGCCTACGAGCAGTACTTC
>-|TRBV4-3|TRBJ2-2|-
CASKRAFVTGELFF
TGCGCCAGTAAGCGGGCCTTCGTCACCGGGGAGCTGTTTTTT
>few|TRBV7-2|TRBJ2-5|TRBD2
CASSPLRGGETQYF
TGTGCCAGCAGCCCCTTACGGGGGGGAGAGACCCAGTACTTC
>once|TRBV12-3/TRBV12-4|TRBJ2-2|TRBD2
CASSPGRWDYSNTGELFF
TGTGCCAGCAGTCCCGGACGGTGGGACTACTCGAACACCGGGGAGCTGTTTTTT
>-|TRBV5-5|TRBJ2-7|TRBD1
CASSPGTGFYEQYF
TGTGCCAGCAGTCCCGGGACAGGATTTTACGAGCAGTACTTC
>-|TRBV28|TRBJ2-5|-
CASSLVSKRETQYF
TGTGCCAGCAGTTTAGTTAGTAAGAGGGAGACCCAGTACTTC
>-|TRBV18|TRBJ2-7|-
CASSPPLGPRSYEQYF
TGTGCCAGCTCACCACCGCTGGGGCCTCGGTCCTACGAGCAGTACTTC
>-|TRBV20-1|TRBJ2-3|-
CSATGGRTDTQYF
TGCAGTGCCACCGGGGGACGCACAGATACGCAGTATTTT
>-|TRBV3-1|TRBJ1-5|-
CASSHRSQPQHF
TGTGCCAGCAGCCACAGGAGCCAGCCCCAGCATTTT
>-|TRBV9|TRBJ2-1|-
CASSPTRIDRYNEQFF
TGTGCCAGCAGCCCAACTAGAATAGACCGTTACAATGAGCAGTTCTTC
>-|TRBV29-1|TRBJ1-3|-
CSVEAGVGNTIYF
TGCAGCGTTGAAGCAGGGGTTGGAAACACCATATATTTT
>once|TRBV27|TRBJ2-1|-
CASSPGGWSSGEQFF
TGTGCCAGCAGTCCCGGAGGGTGGTCGAGCGGTGAGCAGTTCTTC
>-|TRBV6-5|TRBJ1-1|-
CASRRFPEAFF
TGTGCCAGCAGGAGGTTTCCTGAGGCTTTCTTT
>-|TRBV20-1|TRBJ2-1|-
CSAGHSDKPFDDEQFF
TGCAGTGCTGGCCACTCGGACAAGCCCTTCGACGATGAGCAGTTCTTC
>-|TRBV20-1|TRBJ2-1|TRBD2
CSAPGLAGVNEQFF
TGCAGTGCCCCGGGACTAGCTGGAGTCAATGAGCAGTTCTTC
>-|TRBV7-2|TRBJ2-3|TRBD2
CASSSWTSGGRTDTQYF
TGTGCCAGCAGCTCGTGGACTAGCGGGGGTAGGACAGATACGCAGTATTTT
>-|TRBV20-1|TRBJ1-1|-
CSAHRELVEAFF
TGCAGTGCTCACAGGGAGCTAGTTGAAGCTTTCTTT
>-|TRBV11-2|TRBJ2-1|-
CASSFPRGGNEQFF
TGTGCCAGCAGCTTCCCCAGGGGAGGCAATGAGCAGTTCTTC
>-|TRBV10-3|TRBJ2-3|-
CAISETGFTDTQYF
TGTGCCATCAGTGAAACGGGATTCACAGATACGCAGTATTTT
>-|TRBV5-1|TRBJ1-5|-
CASSLGSTGQPQHF
TGCGCCAGCAGCCTCGGGAGTACTGGACAGCCCCAGCATTTT
>-|TRBV30|TRBJ2-2|TRBD2
CACPSGSNTGELFF
TGTGCCTGTCCTAGCGGATCGAACACCGGGGAGCTGTTTTTT
>-|TRBV29-1|TRBJ1-2|TRBD1
CSVMTGGYTF
TGCAGCGTGATGACAGGGGGCTACACCTTC
>-|TRBV24-1|TRBJ2-1|-
CATSDPRASYNEQFF
TGTGCCACCAGTGATCCGAGGGCCTCCTACAATGAGCAGTTCTTC
>-|TRBV7-2|TRBJ2-1|-
CASSPDLRSSYNEQFF
TGTGCCAGCAGCCCCGACTTACGGAGCTCCTACAATGAGCAGTTCTTC